These T cell receptor beta chains were read from a single sample in a study of blood T cell repertoires in COVID-19. The method was immunoSEQ multiplex PCR; TCRdb's version includes in-frame clones alone and lacks a portion of them. Of approximately 90,000 clones listed, more than 75% are singletons. Material for sequencing was peripheral blood. These receptors originate from a human donor in a cohort sampled during active COVID-19. CDR3s include the opening cysteine and the closing phenylalanine or tryptophan. Fields, in order: J gene, V gene, CDR3 protein.

J gene: TRBJ2-5
V gene: TRBV19
CDR3 protein: CASSHSTGGPETQYF

J gene: TRBJ2-3
V gene: TRBV5-6
CDR3 protein: CASSPGQPTDTQYF

J gene: TRBJ2-3
V gene: TRBV11-3
CDR3 protein: CASSLGGVSTDTQYF

J gene: TRBJ2-1
V gene: TRBV7-9
CDR3 protein: CASSLGRERKFF

J gene: TRBJ2-1
V gene: TRBV4-3
CDR3 protein: CASSQDLSGLYNEQFF

J gene: TRBJ2-1
V gene: TRBV7-7
CDR3 protein: CASSLGGREDNEQFF

J gene: TRBJ1-2
V gene: TRBV28
CDR3 protein: CASSLDRLNGYTF

J gene: TRBJ1-1
V gene: TRBV5-1
CDR3 protein: CASSLAHQNTEAFF

J gene: TRBJ2-7
V gene: TRBV23-1
CDR3 protein: CASSQWAPGVRLSYEQYF

J gene: TRBJ2-1
V gene: TRBV11-3
CDR3 protein: CASSNRDNYNEQFF

J gene: TRBJ1-5
V gene: TRBV7-2
CDR3 protein: CASSAVGQGPHQPQHF

J gene: TRBJ2-2
V gene: TRBV15
CDR3 protein: CAIDRGQDTGELFF

J gene: TRBJ1-5
V gene: TRBV28
CDR3 protein: CASSPVPHQPQHF

J gene: TRBJ1-1
V gene: TRBV6-6
CDR3 protein: CASITGTEVNTEAFF

J gene: TRBJ2-3
V gene: TRBV5-1
CDR3 protein: CASSPGQSTDTQYF

J gene: TRBJ2-7
V gene: TRBV5-1
CDR3 protein: CASSLAAEAYEQYF

J gene: TRBJ2-7
V gene: TRBV5-8
CDR3 protein: CASSLGPGGLYEQYF

J gene: TRBJ2-1
V gene: TRBV7-3
CDR3 protein: CASSLGQGSRNEQFF

J gene: TRBJ2-7
V gene: TRBV7-2
CDR3 protein: CASSSDNYEQYF

J gene: TRBJ2-1
V gene: TRBV7-9
CDR3 protein: CASNGGLAFGEQFF

J gene: TRBJ1-2
V gene: TRBV5-1
CDR3 protein: CASNLVTGGNYGYTF

J gene: TRBJ1-2
V gene: TRBV12-3/TRBV12-4
CDR3 protein: CASSSRVNYGYTF

J gene: TRBJ2-3
V gene: TRBV2
CDR3 protein: CASSEDGLGGSDTQYF

J gene: TRBJ2-7
V gene: TRBV7-2
CDR3 protein: CASTPGLVSEQYF

J gene: TRBJ1-5
V gene: TRBV28
CDR3 protein: CASSDITGYNQPQHF

J gene: TRBJ2-3
V gene: TRBV28
CDR3 protein: CASARVGVTDTQYF

J gene: TRBJ2-7
V gene: TRBV29-1
CDR3 protein: CSASRQGSDEQYF

J gene: TRBJ2-7
V gene: TRBV19
CDR3 protein: CASRPNRGGLAGSEQYF

J gene: TRBJ1-5
V gene: TRBV30
CDR3 protein: CALGTGADQPQHF

J gene: TRBJ2-7
V gene: TRBV7-9
CDR3 protein: CASSSISGSSYEQYF

J gene: TRBJ1-2
V gene: TRBV2
CDR3 protein: CASSGTGSIYGYTF

J gene: TRBJ2-2
V gene: TRBV7-6
CDR3 protein: CASSSPPAGVGTGELFF

J gene: TRBJ2-7
V gene: TRBV28
CDR3 protein: CASSLDYEQYF

J gene: TRBJ2-2
V gene: TRBV28
CDR3 protein: CASSATRSLGELFF

J gene: TRBJ2-5
V gene: TRBV2
CDR3 protein: CATGLAAETQYF

J gene: TRBJ2-1
V gene: TRBV10-1
CDR3 protein: CASSESKGLAGGCEQFF

J gene: TRBJ2-7
V gene: TRBV3-1/TRBV3-2
CDR3 protein: CASSSSTSGSYEQYF

J gene: TRBJ2-7
V gene: TRBV5-1
CDR3 protein: CASSLEGTGASYEQYF

J gene: TRBJ2-3
V gene: TRBV7-3
CDR3 protein: CASSLGTEQDTQYF

J gene: TRBJ2-7
V gene: TRBV28
CDR3 protein: CASSPWQEQYF

J gene: TRBJ1-4
V gene: TRBV5-1
CDR3 protein: CASSLEGQPDEKLFF

J gene: TRBJ1-2
V gene: TRBV5-1
CDR3 protein: CASSLDPDRRDGYTF

J gene: TRBJ1-5
V gene: TRBV2
CDR3 protein: CACRGGANQPQHF

J gene: TRBJ1-2
V gene: TRBV12-3/TRBV12-4
CDR3 protein: CASRRQGGYGYTF

J gene: TRBJ1-3
V gene: TRBV7-3
CDR3 protein: CASSPPSGNTIYF

J gene: TRBJ2-1
V gene: TRBV7-8
CDR3 protein: CASSPAGGLYNEQFF

J gene: TRBJ2-3
V gene: TRBV6-5
CDR3 protein: CASSYEGAEYF

J gene: TRBJ2-5
V gene: TRBV3-1/TRBV3-2
CDR3 protein: CASSQKQAGVQETQYF